These T cell receptor beta chains were read from a single sample in a study of Graves' ophthalmopathy and Graves' hyperthyroidism. MiXCR was run by TCRdb on the multiplex PCR reads, yielding one entry per CDR3 protein. The sample yields 300,000 to 400,000 distinct CDR3 sequences, roughly a sixth seen once. Material for sequencing was peripheral blood. These receptors all come from an adult man with Graves' ophthalmopathy. The CDR3 runs from the conserved cysteine through the conserved F or W. Each record gives: clone size, D gene, J gene, V gene, CDR3 DNA, CDR3 protein. The D gene is left open where the match is weak. Expanded clones get a size class; other rows say once, few or many, or leave the size out.

>many|TRBD1|TRBJ1-2|TRBV18
TGTGCCAGCAGCCCGGGGACAGACAGCTATGGCTACACCTTC
CASSPGTDSYGYTF
>many|.|TRBJ1-1|TRBV11-2
TGTGCCAGCAGCTTACGTGGACAGCTGAACACTGAAGCTTTCTTT
CASSLRGQLNTEAFF
>many|.|TRBJ2-5|TRBV10-3
TGTGCCATCAGTGGGCAGGACCAAGAGACCCAGTACTTC
CAISGQDQETQYF
>.|.|TRBJ2-5|TRBV6-2/TRBV6-3
TGTGCCGGCGGGCAGGGATTGCAAGAGACCCAGTACTTC
CAGGQGLQETQYF
>.|.|TRBJ1-2|TRBV12-3/TRBV12-4
TGTGCCAGCAGATCCGGGACACTCTATGGCTACACCTTC
CASRSGTLYGYTF
>many|.|TRBJ1-1|TRBV6-5
TGTGCCAGCAGTTATGGTTCAGGGGTAAACACTGAAGCTTTCTTT
CASSYGSGVNTEAFF
>many|.|TRBJ2-7|TRBV7-9
TGTGCCAGCAGCTTAACGGGACACCTCTACGAGCAGTACTTC
CASSLTGHLYEQYF
>many|.|TRBJ1-2|TRBV2
TGTGCCAGCAGTGATTCGGGGTCGGATGGCTACACCTTC
CASSDSGSDGYTF
>few|TRBD1|TRBJ2-2|TRBV5-1
TGCGCCAGCAGCTTGGTACAGGGGCGCACCGGGGAGCTGTTTTTT
CASSLVQGRTGELFF
>.|.|TRBJ1-1|TRBV6-1
TGTGCCAGCAGTGAATACTATGGGGACACTGAAGCTTTCTTT
CASSEYYGDTEAFF
>.|.|TRBJ2-7|TRBV11-2
TGTGCCAGCAGCTTAACCAGCGGGTACTCCTACGAGCAGTACTTC
CASSLTSGYSYEQYF
>.|.|TRBJ1-1|TRBV29-1
TGCAGCGTTGTCGCAGTGAACACTGAAGCTTTCTTT
CSVVAVNTEAFF
>many|TRBD2|TRBJ2-7|TRBV6-5
TGTGCCAGCAGTTACTCAACCAGCGGGGGCCCGGTTTGGTACTTC
CASSYSTSGGPVWYF
>many|.|TRBJ1-1|TRBV4-3
TGCGCCAGCAGCCAAGAGGGTAGGGGGGACACTGAAGCTTTCTTT
CASSQEGRGDTEAFF
>few|TRBD1|TRBJ2-1|TRBV19
TGTGCCAGCAGAGGGGGCGCAGACAATGAGCAGTTCTTC
CASRGGADNEQFF
>few|TRBD1|TRBJ2-5|TRBV12-3/TRBV12-4
TGTGCCAGCAGGACAGGGGGGATCGAGACCCAGTACTTC
CASRTGGIETQYF
>many|.|TRBJ1-1|TRBV5-5
TGTGCCAGCATCTGGGGGCCGGGTGCTGGCACTGAAGCTTTCTTT
CASIWGPGAGTEAFF
>many|.|TRBJ2-5|TRBV20-1
TGCAGTGTCTACCGAGGGGGAGGGCTGGAGACCCAGTACTTC
CSVYRGGGLETQYF
>.|TRBD2|TRBJ2-2|TRBV2
TGTGCCAGCAGTCCCAGGACTAGCCCCGGGGAGCTGTTTTTT
CASSPRTSPGELFF
>many|TRBD1|TRBJ2-2|TRBV6-5
TGTGCCAGCAGGCGATCAGGGGGCCCAGGCACCGGGGAGCTGTTTTTT
CASRRSGGPGTGELFF
>many|.|TRBJ2-7|TRBV11-2
TGTGCCAGCAGCTTAGAGGGGCAGGGCGCCGGATACGAGCAGTACTTC
CASSLEGQGAGYEQYF
>many|TRBD1|TRBJ2-5|TRBV12-3/TRBV12-4
TGTGCCAGCAGGACAGGGGGGATAGGGGAGACCCAGTACTTC
CASRTGGIGETQYF
>.|TRBD1|TRBJ2-7|TRBV12-3/TRBV12-4
TGTGCCAGCAGCCTGGGCGGGACAGGGTTGTACGAGCAGTACTTC
CASSLGGTGLYEQYF
>many|.|TRBJ2-2|TRBV24-1
TGTGCCACCAGTAAACAGGGTCGGAGCACCGGGGAGCTGTTTTTT
CATSKQGRSTGELFF
>many|.|TRBJ1-6|TRBV7-2
TGTGCCAGCAGCTTAGACGCAAGCGTAGGATCACCCCTCCACTTT
CASSLDASVGSPLHF
>many|.|TRBJ1-1|TRBV4-1
TGCGCCAGCAGCCAAGAGCGGCGGAACACTGAAGCTTTCTTT
CASSQERRNTEAFF
>many|TRBD2|TRBJ2-7|TRBV10-2
TGCGCCAGCAGTGAGGTCCTAGCGGGCGAGCAGTACTTC
CASSEVLAGEQYF
>.|TRBD1|TRBJ2-7|TRBV20-1
TGCAGTGCTAGAGATCAGGCGCGGACAGGGAAGTCCTACGAGCAGTACTTC
CSARDQARTGKSYEQYF
>many|TRBD1|TRBJ2-7|TRBV5-1
TGCGCCAGCAGCACTACCGGGACAGGGACCTACGAGCAGTACTTC
CASSTTGTGTYEQYF
>many|.|TRBJ2-5|TRBV28
TGTGCCAGCAGTTCAAACCAGGGCACCCTAGAGACCCAGTACTTC
CASSSNQGTLETQYF
>many|.|TRBJ2-7|TRBV11-1
TGTGCCAGCAGCTTAGTCCCCGGACACAGCTCCTACGAGCAGTACTTC
CASSLVPGHSSYEQYF
>many|.|TRBJ2-5|TRBV4-1
TGCGCCAGCAGCCGACAGCAAACAGTGTCCCAAGAGACCCAGTACTTC
CASSRQQTVSQETQYF
>few|.|TRBJ1-5|TRBV6-1
TGTGCCAGCAGTGAACAGGCAGGAAATCAGCCCCAGCATTTT
CASSEQAGNQPQHF
>many|TRBD1|TRBJ1-6|TRBV19
TGTGCCAGTACCCCCCGGACAGGGCCGAATTCACCCCTCCACTTT
CASTPRTGPNSPLHF
>.|TRBD2|TRBJ2-7|TRBV11-2
TGTGCCAGCAGCTTAGGGACTATCGGGAGGGGCTACGAGCAGTGCTTC
CASSLGTIGRGYEQCF
>few|TRBD1|TRBJ2-7|TRBV20-1
TGCAGTGCCCGGGGGCCCACAGGGGGCTTGGCCGAGCAGTACTTC
CSARGPTGGLAEQYF
>many|.|TRBJ1-2|TRBV7-8
TGTGCCAGCAGCCCAGCGCAGGGAACCTATGGCTACACCTTC
CASSPAQGTYGYTF
>many|.|TRBJ1-2|TRBV4-1
TGCGCCAGCAGCCAGGCAGGTGTAGGGAACTATGGCTACACCTTC
CASSQAGVGNYGYTF
>many|.|TRBJ2-5|TRBV29-1
TGCAGCGTTGGTGTGGAAGAGACCCAGTACTTC
CSVGVEETQYF
>.|.|TRBJ2-7|TRBV6-2/TRBV6-3
TGTGCCAGCAGTTACAGACAAGAGGGGAACGAGCAGTACTTC
CASSYRQEGNEQYF
>many|.|TRBJ1-6|TRBV28
TGTGCCAGCGTTGGTCCGAGCTCCTATAATTCACCCCTCCACTTT
CASVGPSSYNSPLHF
>many|.|TRBJ1-5|TRBV28
TGTGCCAGCAGTTGGGACGCGGGGGGATATAGCAATCAGCCCCAGCATTTT
CASSWDAGGYSNQPQHF
>many|.|TRBJ1-1|TRBV20-1
TGCAGTGCTAGTCATGGGAACACTGAAGCTTTCTTT
CSASHGNTEAFF
>many|.|TRBJ2-7|TRBV11-2
TGTGCCAGCAGCTTACAACTCAGGGGCGGGCAGTACTTC
CASSLQLRGGQYF
>many|.|TRBJ2-7|TRBV29-1
TGCAGCGTGTCCCGGGGCTCCTACGAGCAGTACTTC
CSVSRGSYEQYF
>many|TRBD1|TRBJ1-5|TRBV6-5
TGTGCCAGCAGTTCGACAGGACAGGGGCGAAGCCCCCAGCATTTT
CASSSTGQGRSPQHF
>many|.|TRBJ1-5|TRBV6-2/TRBV6-3
TGTGCCAGCAGTTATAGCGGGGGCGGGCAGCCCCAGCATTTT
CASSYSGGGQPQHF
>many|.|TRBJ1-5|TRBV30
TGTGCCTGGTCGGGGGGCGGATTAGGGTTGGGTCAGCCCCAGCATTTT
CAWSGGGLGLGQPQHF
>many|.|TRBJ2-5|TRBV19
TGTGCCAGTAGTAAGACCGGGACTCAGAGGGAGACCCAGTACTTC
CASSKTGTQRETQYF
>.|.|TRBJ2-5|TRBV11-3
TGTGCCAGCAGCTTAGACGGTGGGGGTGGACAAGAGACCCAGTACTTC
CASSLDGGGGQETQYF
>.|.|TRBJ2-5|TRBV7-8
TGTGCCAGCAGCGTGCGTCAGCGGCCGATACAAGAGACCCAGTACTTC
CASSVRQRPIQETQYF
>many|.|TRBJ1-1|TRBV19
TGTGCCAGTAGTATGGTGAACACTGAAGCTTTCTTT
CASSMVNTEAFF
>few|.|TRBJ2-2|TRBV6-2/TRBV6-3
TGTGCCAGCAGTTACTCGAGGGTCGGAGCTCCCACCGGGGAGCTGTTTTTT
CASSYSRVGAPTGELFF
>many|TRBD2|TRBJ2-7|TRBV2
TGTGCCAGCACCTACGCGGGAGGACAGTTTTACGAGCAGTACTTC
CASTYAGGQFYEQYF
>.|.|TRBJ1-5|TRBV24-1
TGTGCCACCAGTGGCCGCTGGAGCCAGCCCCAGCCTTTT
CATSGRWSQPQPF
>many|.|TRBJ2-4|TRBV12-3/TRBV12-4
TGTGCCAGCAGTGGAAGACGGAGTGAAGTTAACTACATTCAGTACTTC
CASSGRRSEVNYIQYF
>many|TRBD2|TRBJ2-5|TRBV20-1
TGCAGTTTACAGCGGGGCGGGAGGCGGAGGACGGAGACCCAGTACTTC
CSLQRGGRRRTETQYF